Below, 12 T cell receptor beta chains from the same sample are listed, as sequenced in a study of glioma-infiltrating T cells. TCR alpha and beta CDR3 regions were amplified from RNA using iRepertoire nested multiplex PCR. MiXCR, run by TCRdb on the multiplex PCR reads, gives a single entry per CDR3 protein. The data hold around 350,000 distinct CDR3 sequences, with 35% to 45% observed a single time. The sequenced sample consisted of glioma tissue, nonneoplastic brain tissue, or PBMCs (not recorded which). The origin of the receptors is a human donor with low-grade glioma or glioblastoma, undergoing nonglioma brain surgery, or in good health (not recorded which).

The CDR3 reads CASSLTPGSVNEQFF. As DNA, the CDR3 is TGTGCCAGCAGCTTAACCCCTGGATCTGTCAATGAGCAGTTCTTC. J is TRBJ2-1 and V is TRBV7-3; D call uncertain. Germline CDR1 and CDR2: SGHTA and FQGTGA. Deletions cut 0 bases from V and 6 bases from J, with 12 bases between. This CDR3 is built from 15 residues.

This clonotype occurred a few times. The chain combines TRBV20-1 with TRBJ2-7; 8 bases line up with TRBD1. The CDR3 is made up of 13 amino acids. V lost 2 bases to trimming and J lost 4 bases; unmatched junction nucleotides: 4. Germline CDR1 and CDR2: DFQATT and SNEGSKA (reference sequence). Written as DNA, the CDR3 is TGCAGTGCTAGACTCAGGGGGCTTTACGAGCAGTACTTC. This sequence encodes CSARLRGLYEQYF.

This clonotype showed up many times. The rearrangement joins TRBV15 to TRBJ1-1; D call uncertain. The V gene lost 6 bases and the J gene lost 0 bases, with 8 bases spanning the gap. CDR1 is LNHNV and CDR2 is YYDKDF in the germline V gene (reference sequence). This CDR3 has 13 amino acids. DNA for the CDR3: TGTGCCACCAGAACAGATTTGAACACTGAAGCTTTCTTT. It codes for CATRTDLNTEAFF.

This clonotype came up a few times. The chain joins TRBV20-1 to TRBJ2-7, with TRBD1 identical over 7 bases. V was pared by 3 bases and J by 3 bases, with 5 bases of the junction left unmatched. The CDR3 length is 13 residues. Per germline, CDR1 DFQATT and CDR2 SNEGSKA (reference sequence). The CDR3 sequence is CSARRDRDYEQYF. The CDR3 coding sequence is TGCAGTGCTAGGCGAGACAGGGACTACGAGCAGTACTTC.

The V gene is TRBV10-3, the J gene TRBJ2-1; D is ambiguous. Trimming took off 4 bases at V and 8 bases at J, with 15 bases between the two ends. The CDR3 is 14 amino acids. The germline CDR1 and CDR2 sequences are ENHRY and SYGVKD. The CDR3 is CAISAPDGLYEQFF. As DNA, the CDR3 is TGTGCCATCAGTGCACCGGACGGTCTCTATGAGCAGTTCTTC.

The chain is built from TRBV15 and TRBJ1-1; D gene unclear. With 1 base removed from V and 5 bases from J, the gap between germline ends came to 20 bases. Germline V gene lookup returns CDR1 LNHNV and CDR2 YYDKDF (reference sequence). This CDR3 is built from 17 residues. This chain's CDR3 is CATSRAYGRRSMTEAFF. CDR3 DNA: TGTGCCACCAGCAGAGCTTACGGTAGGCGGTCTATGACTGAAGCTTTCTTT.

This clonotype was found a few times. The V gene is TRBV7-2, the J gene TRBJ2-2; no clear D. This CDR3 is 15 amino acids long. V was pared by 0 bases and J by 0 bases, with 5 bases between. Germline V gene data show CDR1 as SGHTA and CDR2 as FQGNSA. CDR3 in DNA: TGTGCCAGCAGCTTAGCGGGGTCGAACACCGGGGAGCTGTTTTTT. It is translated as CASSLAGSNTGELFF. The full variable domain, rest sourced from reference TRBV7-2 and TRBJ2-2, is GAGVSQSPSNKVTEKGKDVELRCDPISGHTALYWYRQSLGQGLEFLIYFQGNSAPDKSGLPSDRFSAERTGGSVSTLTIQRTQQEDSAVYLCASSLAGSNTGELFFGEGSRLTVL.

This clonotype showed up many times. This chain uses TRBV20-1 with TRBJ2-7; TRBD1 matches 8 bases. The CDR3 contains 14 residues. The ends lost 2 bases at V and 0 bases at J; junction bases unmatched: 3. In germline, CDR1 is DFQATT, CDR2 SNEGSKA (reference sequence). CDR3 in DNA: TGCAGTGCTAGACGGACAGGGAACTCCTACGAGCAGTACTTC. Residues: CSARRTGNSYEQYF.

The table lists this clonotype with a few counts. The junction shows a germline mismatch at one end, possibly a read error. The chain couples TRBV7-7 to TRBJ2-1; 8 nucleotides match TRBD2. The CDR3 runs to 13 residues. Germline-derived CDR1 and CDR2 are SSHAT and FNYEAQ (reference sequence). CDR3 bases: TGTGCTAGCAGCCCGCGGACTAGCCGTGAGCAGTTCTTC. Protein product: CASSPRTSREQFF.

This rearrangement joins TRBV28 to TRBJ1-2; D is uncertain. This CDR3 spans 14 amino acids. Germline CDR1 MDHEN, CDR2 SYDVKM. V shed 6 bases and J shed 4 bases, with 15 bases lying between them. In DNA, the CDR3 is TGTGCCAGCAGCCCCCCCCCGGGCAGCTATGGCTACACCTTC. This translates into CASSPPPGSYGYTF.

The gene calls are TRBV27 and TRBJ2-7; the D gene is possibly TRBD2 (5 bases). V was cut by 3 bases and J by 3 bases, with 15 bases left in between. This CDR3 comprises 15 residues. CDR1 and CDR2 from the germline V gene are MNHEY and SMNVEV (reference sequence). CDR3 loop: CASSFLDPGNYEQYF. The CDR3, as DNA: TGTGCCAGCAGTTTTCTGGATCCGGGGAACTACGAGCAGTACTTC.

The chain has TRBV18 and TRBJ2-1; 12 bases fit TRBD1. The ends lost 3 bases at V and 12 bases at J; junction bases unmatched: 9. CDR3 size: 15 residues. In germline, CDR1 is KGHSH, CDR2 LQKENI. The CDR3 nucleotides read TGTGCCAGCTCACCTCCGGGACAGGGGGCGCAGGGGCAGTTCTTC. Protein: CASSPPGQGAQGQFF. The whole variable domain, filled in from reference TRBV18 and TRBJ2-1, reads NAGVMQNPRHLVRRRGQEARLRCSPMKGHSHVYWYRQLPEEGLKFMVYLQKENIIDESGMPKERFSAEFPKEGPSILRIQQVVRGDSAAYFCASSPPGQGAQGQFFGPGTRLTVL.